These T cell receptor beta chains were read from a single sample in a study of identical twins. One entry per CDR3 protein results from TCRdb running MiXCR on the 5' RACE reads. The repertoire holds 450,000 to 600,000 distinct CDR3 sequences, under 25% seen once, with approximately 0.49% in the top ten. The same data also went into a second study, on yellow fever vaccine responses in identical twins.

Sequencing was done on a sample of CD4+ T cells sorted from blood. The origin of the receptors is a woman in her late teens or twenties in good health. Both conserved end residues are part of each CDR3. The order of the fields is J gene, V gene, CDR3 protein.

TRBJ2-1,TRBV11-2,CASRLAASYNEQFF
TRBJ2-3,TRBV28,CASSLRGGLAVLDTQYF
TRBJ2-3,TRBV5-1,CASSSGTVTDTQYF
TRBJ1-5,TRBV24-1,CANNQPQHF
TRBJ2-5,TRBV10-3,CAISESTGTRETQYF
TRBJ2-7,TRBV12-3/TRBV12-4,CASTLGTSGPYEQYF
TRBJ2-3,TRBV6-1,CASSRYSGETTDTQYF
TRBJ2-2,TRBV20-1,CSAPTSGARGTGELFF
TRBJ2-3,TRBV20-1,CSARAVQLTDTQYF
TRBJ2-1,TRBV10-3,CAISERGTSETHEQFF
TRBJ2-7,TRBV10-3,CAIREGNYEQYF
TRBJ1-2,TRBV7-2,CASSPSTGSGYGYTF
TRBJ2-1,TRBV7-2,CASSSAGWSYNEQFF
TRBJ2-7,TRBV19,CASRVAGHSYEQYF
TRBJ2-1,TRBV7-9,CASSLGASSPPEQFF
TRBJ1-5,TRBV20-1,CSARSLQGVYSNQPQHF
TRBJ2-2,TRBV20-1,CSARVARNTGELFF
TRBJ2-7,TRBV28,CASKGGGLARLYEQYF
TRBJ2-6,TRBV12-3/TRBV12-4,CASSLHGQGVAGANVLTF
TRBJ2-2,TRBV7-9,CASRLLGANTGELFF
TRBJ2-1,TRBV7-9,CASSLMGGEQFF
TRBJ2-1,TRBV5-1,CASSLGAGGNYNEQFF
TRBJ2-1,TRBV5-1,CASNLRDTGVIQQFF
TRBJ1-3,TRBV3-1,CASSQWTAGLGNTIYF
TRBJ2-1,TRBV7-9,CASSFERASGSHNEQFF
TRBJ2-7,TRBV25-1,CASSVRRGDLREQYF
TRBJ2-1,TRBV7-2,CASSLVAGNNEQFF
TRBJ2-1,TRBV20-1,CSARFRSSYNEQFF
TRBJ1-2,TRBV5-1,CASSLDQGNGGYTF
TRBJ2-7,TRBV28,CATRRSGRAIPYEQYF
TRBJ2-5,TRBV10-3,CAISESRISEETQYF
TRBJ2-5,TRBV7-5,CISVSEAYPETQYF
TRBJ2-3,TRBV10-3,CAISGRPGTDTQYF
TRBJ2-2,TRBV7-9,CASSSGGQGELFF
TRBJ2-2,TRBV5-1,CASKSSGTVGGELFF
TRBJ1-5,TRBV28,CASRLSNQPQHF
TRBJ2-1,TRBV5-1,CASSSDRDSAQFF
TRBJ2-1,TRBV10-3,CAISESFSGSMGTDNEQFF
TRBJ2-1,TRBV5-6,CASSFIRVDEQFF
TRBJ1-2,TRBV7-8,CASSPVRSYGYTF
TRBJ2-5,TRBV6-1,CASTPGWLAGGPGKETQYF
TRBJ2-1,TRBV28,CASSLSDRGKENEQFF
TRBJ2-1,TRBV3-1,CASSQDSQGYEQFF
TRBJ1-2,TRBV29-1,CSADYGYTF
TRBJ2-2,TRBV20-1,CSGGRATGELFF
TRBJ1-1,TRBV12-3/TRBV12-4,CASSVVLLMNTEAFF
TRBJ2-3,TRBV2,CASSGGLAGVGGTDTQYF
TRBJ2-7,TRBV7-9,CASRRADRGNYEQYF
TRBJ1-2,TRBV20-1,CSARDPQGTNYGYTF
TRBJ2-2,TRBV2,CASSEMGLAGATGELFF
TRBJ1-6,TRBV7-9,CASSPGQGNSPLHF
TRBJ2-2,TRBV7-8,CASSFGVFPVGLFF
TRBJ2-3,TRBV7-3,CASSLGPDHDTQYF
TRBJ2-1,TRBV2,CASVAGDPYNEQFF
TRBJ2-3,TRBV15,CATRPDRGLEVTDTQYF